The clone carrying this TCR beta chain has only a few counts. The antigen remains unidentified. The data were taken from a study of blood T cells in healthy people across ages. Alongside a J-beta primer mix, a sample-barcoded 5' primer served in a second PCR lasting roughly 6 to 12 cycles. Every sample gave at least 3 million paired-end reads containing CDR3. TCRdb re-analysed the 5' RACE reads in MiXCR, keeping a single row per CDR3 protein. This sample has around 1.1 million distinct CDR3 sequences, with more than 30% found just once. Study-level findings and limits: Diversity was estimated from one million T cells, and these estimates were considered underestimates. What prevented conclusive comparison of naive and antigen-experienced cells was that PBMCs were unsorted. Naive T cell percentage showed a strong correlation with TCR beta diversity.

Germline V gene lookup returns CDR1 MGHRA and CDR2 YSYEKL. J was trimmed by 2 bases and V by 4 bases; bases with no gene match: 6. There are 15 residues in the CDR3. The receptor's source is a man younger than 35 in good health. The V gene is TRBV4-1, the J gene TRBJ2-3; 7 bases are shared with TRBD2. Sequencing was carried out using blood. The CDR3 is CASSRASGDTDTQYF. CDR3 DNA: TGCGCCAGCAGCCGGGCAAGCGGGGACACAGATACGCAGTATTTT.